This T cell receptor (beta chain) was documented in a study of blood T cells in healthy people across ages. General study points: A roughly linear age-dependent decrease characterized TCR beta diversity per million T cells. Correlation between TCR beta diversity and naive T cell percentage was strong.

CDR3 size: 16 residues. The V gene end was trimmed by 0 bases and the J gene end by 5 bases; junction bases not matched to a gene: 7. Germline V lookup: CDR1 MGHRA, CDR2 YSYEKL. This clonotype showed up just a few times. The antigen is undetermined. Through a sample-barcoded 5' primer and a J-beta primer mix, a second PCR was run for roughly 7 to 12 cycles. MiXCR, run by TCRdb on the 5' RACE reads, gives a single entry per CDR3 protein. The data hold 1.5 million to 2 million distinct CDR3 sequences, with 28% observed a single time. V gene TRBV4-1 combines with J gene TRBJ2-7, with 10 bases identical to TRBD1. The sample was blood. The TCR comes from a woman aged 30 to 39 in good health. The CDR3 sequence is CASSQEADRGRNEQYF. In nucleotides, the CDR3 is TGCGCCAGCAGCCAAGAAGCCGACAGGGGGCGCAACGAGCAGTACTTC.